The 11 T cell receptor beta chains listed next were all sequenced from one sample in a study of PD-L1 blockade in urothelial cancer. The protocol was immunoSEQ multiplex PCR, while the TCRdb copy is restricted to in-frame clones and leaves out a portion. Among 55,000 to 80,000 clones listed, 80% to 85% were seen once. The time point denotes: pretreatment peripheral blood. Here the sequenced sample was PBMCs, taken around atezolizumab (anti-PD-L1) treatment. The receptor set was obtained from a man aged 65-85 years with urothelial cancer.

This chain connects TRBV7-2 to TRBJ1-4, with D possibly matching TRBD1 (6 bases). Germline CDR1 reads SGHTA; CDR2 reads FQGNSA. Trimming stripped 6 bases from V and 4 bases from J, with 15 bases between. The CDR3 has 15 amino acids. The CDR3 DNA is TGTGCCAGCAGAAAAAACAGGGCGGGTAATGAAAAACTGTTTTTT. Translated, it gives CASRKNRAGNEKLFF.

Worth noting for this clone: Within the sample, other DNA sequences also encode this same CDR3. This sequence joins TRBV5-1 and TRBJ1-1; D is perhaps TRBD1 (5 bases). V was clipped by 4 bases and J by 1 base, with 11 bases between them. This CDR3 spans 14 amino acids. Germline V gene sequence: CDR1 SGHRS, CDR2 YFSETQ. The CDR3 DNA follows: TGCGCCAGCAGCCCCGGGGGAGAGAACACTGAAGCTTTCTTT. It encodes CASSPGGENTEAFF.

This clone showed up just a few times. The chain combines TRBV2 with TRBJ2-1; 10 positions match TRBD2. J lost 8 bases, V lost 2 bases, and 6 bases had no gene match. CDR1 is SNHLY and CDR2 is FYNNEI in the germline V gene. The CDR3 has 15 amino acids. CDR3 region: CASSESSGRRYEQFF. The CDR3 region has the DNA TGTGCCAGCAGTGAAAGTAGCGGGAGGAGGTATGAGCAGTTCTTC.

This clone was picked up a small number of times. J is TRBJ2-2 and V is TRBV27; D might be TRBD2 (6 bases). Per the germline V gene, CDR1 is MNHEY and CDR2 is SMNVEV (reference sequence). The CDR3 spans 16 residues. Trimming took off 3 bases at V and 1 base at J, with 12 bases between the two ends. CDR3 amino acids: CASSLVAVMNTGELFF. CDR3 DNA sequence: TGTGCCAGCAGTTTGGTAGCGGTAATGAACACCGGGGAGCTGTTTTTT.

This clone was counted ten times or more. The CDR3 is CSADRVQGTDTQYF. CDR3 bases: TGCAGCGCCGACAGGGTCCAGGGGACAGATACGCAGTATTTT. The chain carries TRBV29-1 and TRBJ2-3; 7 positions match TRBD1. CDR3 length: 14 residues. V lost 7 bases and J lost 3; bases outside the gene matches: 10. CDR1 and CDR2 from the germline V gene are SQVTM and ANQGSEA.

The chain links TRBV19 to TRBJ1-4; perhaps TRBD1 as D (6 bases). This CDR3 is built from 15 residues. Germline loops: CDR1 LNHDA, CDR2 SQIVND (reference sequence). Trimming took off 4 bases at V and 8 bases at J, with 17 bases between the two ends. The CDR3 region is CASSKGEQTREKLFF. In DNA, the CDR3 is TGTGCCAGTAGTAAGGGGGAGCAGACAAGGGAAAAACTGTTTTTT.

The CDR3 bases are TGCGCCAGCAGCTCCGGGACAGGGAATCCGCAGTACTTC. Translated, it gives CASSSGTGNPQYF. V usage is TRBV5-1 and J usage is TRBJ2-7; 9 bases align to TRBD1. J lost 9 bases, V lost 3 bases, and 7 bases had no gene match. The CDR3 runs 13 residues. Germline values: CDR1 SGHRS, CDR2 YFSETQ.

This clone came up a few times. The rearrangement uses TRBV30 and TRBJ1-1; D may be TRBD1 (6 bases). Germline V gives CDR1 GTSNPN, CDR2 SVGIG (reference sequence). Trimming shortened V by 2 bases and J by 5 bases, and 15 bases separated the two germline ends. CDR3 length: 14 amino acids. The DNA for the CDR3 is TGTGCCTGGAGTCATAACAGGGATTGGACTGAAGCTTTCTTT. Protein sequence: CAWSHNRDWTEAFF.

The rearrangement joins TRBV18 to TRBJ2-7, with 10 positions matching TRBD1. With 6 bases clipped from V and 3 bases from J, the junction kept 5 bases outside the gene matches. Germline-derived CDR1 and CDR2 are KGHSH and LQKENI. The CDR3 spans 14 residues. CDR3 sequence: CASSPGTGDYEQYF. The DNA of the CDR3 is TGTGCCAGCTCTCCCGGGACAGGGGACTACGAGCAGTACTTC.

The chain has TRBV30 and TRBJ1-2, with 9 nucleotides matching TRBD1. V was pared by 2 bases and J by 8 bases, with 3 bases of the junction left unmatched. The CDR3 covers 12 residues. CDR1 is GTSNPN and CDR2 is SVGIG in the germline V gene (reference sequence). The CDR3 sequence is CAWSWDREGYTF. CDR3 DNA sequence: TGTGCCTGGAGTTGGGACAGGGAAGGCTACACCTTC.

The chain links TRBV10-3 to TRBJ2-7; TRBD1 aligns across 7 bases. V trimming: 8 bases; J trimming: 3 bases; junction bases outside the gene matches: 7. CDR1 is ENHRY and CDR2 is SYGVKD in the germline V gene. The CDR3 runs to 13 residues. This CDR3 is CAIAGAGGYEQYF. CDR3 nucleotides: TGTGCCATCGCCGGGGCAGGGGGCTACGAGCAGTACTTC.